The 24 T cell receptor beta chains reported below all come from one sample, sequenced in a study of radiotherapy plus CTLA-4 blockade in lung cancer. Assay: immunoSEQ multiplex PCR; the TCRdb copy retains only in-frame clones and omits some. The top ten hold about a sixth of the sample, which has around 82,000 clones, about 88% seen once. The sequenced sample was peripheral blood, obtained from a patient treated with radiotherapy plus ipilimumab. Receptor source: a human donor with non-small cell lung cancer that progressed on radiotherapy plus ipilimumab.

The chain is built from TRBV29-1 and TRBJ1-2; a weak D match, TRBD1 (6 bases). Deletions cut 5 bases from V and 4 bases from J, with 8 bases between. The CDR3 runs 11 residues. The V gene's germline CDR1 is SQVTM and CDR2 ANQGSEA. In DNA, the CDR3 is TGCAGCGTTTTACAGGGCTATGGCTACACCTTC. It encodes CSVLQGYGYTF.

The chain links TRBV27 to TRBJ2-6; D may be TRBD1 (5 bases). CDR1 and CDR2 from the germline V gene are MNHEY and SMNVEV (reference sequence). The CDR3 runs to 15 residues. Deletions cut 1 base from V and 12 bases from J, with 16 bases between. CDR3 in amino acids: CASSLYSPDTTVLTF. The DNA for the CDR3 is TGTGCCAGCAGTTTATACTCCCCGGACACGACCGTCCTGACTTTC. Together with reference TRBV27 and TRBJ2-6, the CDR3 gives the full variable domain: EAQVTQNPRYLITVTGKKLTVTCSQNMNHEYMSWYRQDPGLGLRQIYYSMNVEVTDKGDVPEGYKVSRKEKRNFPLILESPSPNQTSLYFCASSLYSPDTTVLTFGAGSRLTVL.

This sequence joins TRBV7-3 and TRBJ2-5, with unresolved D. The CDR3 length is 13 residues. Per the germline V gene, CDR1 is SGHTA and CDR2 is FQGTGA. Trimming cost V 5 bases and J 3 bases, with 10 bases left between them. The CDR3: CASSSTREETQYF. The CDR3 DNA reads TGTGCCAGCAGCAGCACGAGAGAAGAGACCCAGTACTTC.

The DNA of the CDR3 is TGCGCCAGCAGCTCAGGACAGGGAGGGTCCGGGGAGCTGTTTTTT. Amino acid sequence: CASSSGQGGSGELFF. This chain connects TRBV5-1 to TRBJ2-2, with D perhaps matching TRBD1 (8 bases). CDR1 is SGHRS and CDR2 is YFSETQ in the germline V gene. The CDR3 is 15 amino acids. Trimming left V 3 bases short and J 6 bases short, with 15 bases between.

This clone was seen just once. This chain joins TRBV10-1 and TRBJ2-5; the match to TRBD1 covers 8 bases. The CDR3 is 16 amino acids. The V segment lost 2 bases and the J segment 4 bases; nucleotides outside the gene matches: 9. Germline V gene lookup returns CDR1 WNHNN and CDR2 SYGVQD (reference sequence). The CDR3 sequence: CASSENGQGSRETQYF. The CDR3 DNA follows: TGCGCCAGCAGTGAGAATGGACAGGGAAGTCGAGAGACCCAGTACTTC.

This clone was detected a few times. The J gene is TRBJ1-1, the V gene TRBV4-3; D perhaps matches TRBD1 (6 bases). Trimming left V 4 bases short and J 5 bases short, with 20 bases between. The CDR3 has 16 amino acids. From germline, CDR1 is LGHNA and CDR2 YSLEER. This CDR3 reads CASSLGGGLVSTEAFF. CDR3 DNA: TGCGCCAGCAGCCTCGGCGGGGGGCTGGTGAGTACTGAAGCTTTCTTT.

This chain links TRBV6-5 with TRBJ2-7, with 8 bases identical to TRBD1. Per the germline V gene, CDR1 is MNHEY and CDR2 is SVGAGI. The CDR3 spans 13 residues. The V gene end was trimmed by 5 bases and the J gene end by 4 bases; junction bases not matched to a gene: 4. CDR3 protein: CASSQTGDYEQYF. CDR3 sequence (DNA): TGTGCCAGCAGTCAGACAGGGGATTACGAGCAGTACTTC.

V gene TRBV13 combines with J gene TRBJ2-7; 15 bases are a match to TRBD2. This CDR3 comprises 18 residues. V lost 4 bases and J lost 2; bases outside the gene matches: 9. Germline-derived CDR1 and CDR2 are PRHDT and FYEKMQ (reference sequence). The CDR3 DNA reads as TGTGCCAGCAGCTCCCATACGGGACTAGCGGGAGGACCCTACGAGCAGTACTTC. Translating it yields CASSSHTGLAGGPYEQYF. The full variable domain, with the rest looked up from reference TRBV13 and TRBJ2-7, is AAGVIQSPRHLIKEKRETATLKCYPIPRHDTVYWYQQGPGQDPQFLISFYEKMQSDKGSIPDRFSAQQFSDYHSELNMSSLELGDSALYFCASSSHTGLAGGPYEQYFGPGTRLTVT.

Only a few counts were recorded for this clone. The genes are TRBV19 and TRBJ1-6; D remains ambiguous. The CDR3 has 15 residues. V gave up 3 bases and J gave up 6 bases, with 12 bases separating them. CDR1 is LNHDA and CDR2 is SQIVND in the germline V gene (reference sequence). The CDR3 sequence is CASSMVFQVNSPLHF. In nucleotides, the CDR3 is TGTGCCAGTAGTATGGTGTTCCAGGTTAATTCACCCCTCCACTTT.

In this sample, this clone turned up a few times. The chain links TRBV27 to TRBJ1-2, with D possibly being TRBD1 (5 bases). With 0 bases removed from V and 5 bases from J, the gap between germline ends came to 10 bases. Germline values: CDR1 MNHEY, CDR2 SMNVEV (reference sequence). The CDR3 has 14 amino acids. CDR3 sequence (DNA): TGTGCCAGCAGTTTATCGGGCAGGGTTTATGGCTACACCTTC. It translates to CASSLSGRVYGYTF.

This clone was counted only a few times. This CDR3 reads CASSKESRRTNEKLFF. Written as DNA, the CDR3 is TGTGCCAGCAGCAAAGAGTCCCGGCGGACTAATGAAAAACTGTTTTTT. V gene TRBV21-1 combines with J gene TRBJ1-4. TRBV21-1 is a known pseudogene. The CDR3 consists of 16 residues.

V usage is TRBV27 and J usage is TRBJ2-3; 11 bases fit TRBD2. The CDR3 has 16 amino acids. Germline CDR1 and CDR2: MNHEY and SMNVEV (reference sequence). V was clipped by 5 bases and J by 6 bases; unmatched bases: 10. CDR3 in amino acids: CASSLLIAGGADTQYF. CDR3 sequence (DNA): TGTGCCAGCAGTCTCCTAATAGCGGGAGGGGCGGATACGCAGTATTTT.

This clone appeared once. The chain has TRBV30 and TRBJ2-3, with 11 bases matching TRBD2. After removal of 3 bases from V and 3 bases from J, the junction contained 5 bases not matched to a gene. Germline CDR1 GTSNPN, CDR2 SVGIG (reference sequence). There are 15 residues in the CDR3. The DNA of the CDR3 is TGTGCCTGGAGGCCGGGACTAGCGGTTACAGATACGCAGTATTTT. Protein sequence: CAWRPGLAVTDTQYF.

This clone was picked up a small number of times. The chain recombines TRBV18 with TRBJ1-1, with D uncertain. This CDR3 is built from 12 residues. CDR1 and CDR2 from the germline V gene are KGHSH and LQKENI. Trimming pared 8 bases from V and 11 bases from J, leaving 18 bases between. The CDR3, as DNA: TGTGCCAGCACAGACGTACGGCCTCGGGCTTTCTTT. Its protein product is CASTDVRPRAFF.

This clone was counted between two and nine times. Other nucleotide sequences in the sample specify the same CDR3. The rearrangement joins TRBV19 to TRBJ1-1, with 10 bases lining up with TRBD1. V dropped 6 bases and J dropped 4; count of bases not matched to a gene: 2. The length of the CDR3 is 13 residues. The germline CDR1 and CDR2 sequences are LNHDA and SQIVND (reference sequence). CDR3 DNA sequence: TGTGCCAGTAGCGGGACAGGGGTCACTGAAGCTTTCTTT. It encodes CASSGTGVTEAFF. The full variable domain, with the rest looked up from reference TRBV19 and TRBJ1-1, is DGGITQSPKYLFRKEGQNVTLSCEQNLNHDAMYWYRQDPGQGLRLIYYSQIVNDFQKGDIAEGYSVSREKKESFPLTVTSAQKNPTAFYLCASSGTGVTEAFFGQGTRLTVV.

V gene TRBV6-6 combines with J gene TRBJ1-4, with a weak D call TRBD1 (5 bases). The V end lost 7 bases, the J end lost 7 bases, and 19 bases lay between the germline ends. The germline CDR1 and CDR2 sequences are MNHNY and SVGAGI (reference sequence). The CDR3 has 15 residues. CDR3 coding DNA: TGTGCCAGCAAGGACCAGGGTCCGGAGGTTGAAAAACTGTTTTTT. It encodes CASKDQGPEVEKLFF.

The chain carries TRBV15 and TRBJ2-7, with 7 bases fitting TRBD2. From germline, CDR1 is LNHNV and CDR2 YYDKDF (reference sequence). The V gene end was trimmed by 6 bases and the J gene end by 5 bases; junction bases not matched to a gene: 7. CDR3 size: 13 residues. CDR3 DNA sequence: TGTGCCACCAGGGAGAGAGGGAGGGACGAGCAGTACTTC. Translation: CATRERGRDEQYF.

The J gene is TRBJ2-1, the V gene TRBV5-5; 9 nucleotides agree with TRBD1. CDR3 size: 15 residues. Per the germline V gene, CDR1 is SGHKS and CDR2 is YYEKEE (reference sequence). The junction had 4 bases not matched to a gene; V was cut back by 3 bases and J by 3 bases. The CDR3 reads CASSSGTGFYNEQFF. The CDR3 DNA reads TGTGCCAGCAGCTCCGGGACAGGGTTCTACAATGAGCAGTTCTTC.

The CDR3 coding sequence is TGTGCCTGGGGTGGGCTGGAGCAGTACTTC. Amino acid sequence: CAWGGLEQYF. The genes are TRBV30 and TRBJ2-7; D not resolved. The CDR3 totals 10 residues. Germline V gene data show CDR1 as GTSNPN and CDR2 as SVGIG (reference sequence). V lost 5 bases to trimming and J lost 7 bases, with 9 bases between them.

This clone was detected once. V usage is TRBV14 and J usage is TRBJ2-7, with TRBD1 identical over 7 bases. V shed 1 base, J shed 12 bases, and the junction held 6 bases outside the gene matches. Germline lookup yields CDR1 SGHDN and CDR2 FVKESK. CDR3 length equals 12 residues. The DNA of the CDR3 is TGTGCCAGCAGCCAAGTTTCAGGGACAGTGTACTTC. Protein sequence: CASSQVSGTVYF.

This chain links TRBV5-1 with TRBJ1-2, with 8 bases identical to TRBD1. V lost 3 bases to trimming and J lost 6 bases; unmatched junction nucleotides: 10. Germline assignment: CDR1 SGHRS and CDR2 YFSETQ. The CDR3 spans 15 residues. This chain's CDR3 is CASSSRTGRNDGYTF. The CDR3 DNA is TGCGCCAGCAGCTCACGGACAGGGAGGAACGATGGCTACACCTTC.

This chain links TRBV10-3 with TRBJ2-7; 11 bases line up with TRBD1. The CDR3 runs to 15 residues. V dropped 3 bases and J dropped 4; count of bases not matched to a gene: 5. Germline V lookup: CDR1 ENHRY, CDR2 SYGVKD. CDR3 coding DNA: TGTGCCATCAGTGAAGCGGACAGGGGGCTGTACGAGCAGTACTTC. Translating it yields CAISEADRGLYEQYF.

The chain is built from TRBV19 and TRBJ1-5; D call uncertain. Germline lookup yields CDR1 LNHDA and CDR2 SQIVND (reference sequence). The CDR3 is 17 residues long. V lost 5 bases to trimming and J lost 6 bases, with 23 bases between them. The CDR3, as DNA: TGTGCCAGTAGTCCGCCCTTTCCGGGTGTAGTGGTTCAGCCCCAGCATTTT. It encodes CASSPPFPGVVVQPQHF.

The rearrangement uses TRBV28 and TRBJ1-2, with D possibly TRBD1 on 5 matching bases. Germline CDR1 reads MDHEN; CDR2 reads SYDVKM. Trimming pared 3 bases from V and 0 bases from J, leaving 11 bases between. The CDR3 contains 15 residues. This CDR3 reads CASSFPSGANYGYTF. Here the CDR3 DNA reads TGTGCCAGCAGTTTCCCCTCGGGGGCTAACTATGGCTACACCTTC.